The 14 T cell receptor beta chains reported below all come from one sample, sequenced in a study of T cell responses to AZD1222 COVID-19 vaccine. Assay: immunoSEQ multiplex PCR; the TCRdb copy retains only in-frame clones and omits some. The sample has 180,000 or so clones, roughly 91% seen once; the top ten hold roughly 2%. Here the sequenced sample was peripheral blood, taken 28 days after the second AZD1222 dose. These receptors originate from an adult who received the AZD1222 COVID-19 vaccine.

CDR3 amino acids: CASSPSGGAYNEQFF. CDR3 sequence (DNA): TGTGCCAGCAGCCCTAGCGGGGGGGCCTACAATGAGCAGTTCTTC. V gene TRBV27 combines with J gene TRBJ2-1, with 12 positions matching TRBD2. The CDR3 is made up of 15 amino acids. The V and J ends lost 6 bases and 2 bases, in that order; junction bases with no gene match: 2. CDR1 MNHEY and CDR2 SMNVEV come from the germline V gene (reference sequence).

The chain uses TRBV7-8 and TRBJ2-6; 11 bases map to TRBD2. The CDR3 spans 19 residues. The junction had 7 bases not matched to a gene; V was cut back by 3 bases and J by 0 bases. CDR1 SGHVS and CDR2 FQNEAQ come from the germline V gene. CDR3 in DNA: TGTGCCAGCAGCTTCAGGGGACTAGCGGAGAGCTCTGGGGCCAACGTCCTGACTTTC. Translated: CASSFRGLAESSGANVLTF.

This rearrangement joins TRBV11-2 to TRBJ2-5; D uncertain. Germline lookup yields CDR1 SGHAT and CDR2 FQNNGV. V gave up 3 bases and J gave up 0 bases, with 8 bases separating them. The CDR3 sequence is 14 residues long. The CDR3 is CASSFTRDQETQYF. In nucleotides, the CDR3 is TGTGCCAGCAGCTTTACTCGGGACCAAGAGACCCAGTACTTC.

The chain combines TRBV19 with TRBJ2-1, with D perhaps TRBD2 (6 bases). The V gene lost 7 bases and the J gene lost 3 bases, with 13 bases spanning the gap. The CDR3 consists of 14 residues. Germline V lookup: CDR1 LNHDA, CDR2 SQIVND (reference sequence). The CDR3 region has the DNA TGTGCCAGTACACAACCAGCGGGCTACAATGAGCAGTTCTTC. Translated, it gives CASTQPAGYNEQFF.

V and J are TRBV19 and TRBJ2-1; D ambiguous. The CDR3 is made up of 16 amino acids. The germline CDR1 and CDR2 sequences are LNHDA and SQIVND (reference sequence). The ends were cut back, 4 bases at V and 9 bases at J, with 22 bases in the middle. DNA of the CDR3: TGTGCCAGTAGTACCGCCCGGGCACTCGGGTCCCGTGAGCAGTTCTTC. This translates into CASSTARALGSREQFF.

J is TRBJ1-2 and V is TRBV12-3 or TRBV12-4; TRBD1 is a possible D gene (6 bases). Trimming cost V 5 bases and J 7 bases, with 14 bases left between them. The CDR3 spans 13 residues. CDR3 nucleotide sequence: TGTGCCAGCAGTACAGCACCAGGGGCTGGCTACACCTTC. This gives the protein CASSTAPGAGYTF.

J is TRBJ2-4 and V is TRBV29-1; possible D gene TRBD2, 6 bases. CDR3 length equals 15 residues. From germline, CDR1 is SQVTM and CDR2 ANQGSEA. For the CDR3, the DNA is TGCAGACAGACAACGAGCCGGGGGGCCAAAAACATTCAGTACTTC. It is translated as CRQTTSRGAKNIQYF.

The chain joins TRBV7-2 to TRBJ2-2, with TRBD1 as a possible D gene (5 bases). The CDR3 is 13 residues long. Germline V gene data show CDR1 as SGHTA and CDR2 as FQGNSA. V lost 5 bases, J lost 5 bases, and 9 bases lay in between. The CDR3 coding sequence is TGTGCCAGCAGCCAGGGCGTAACCGGGGAGCTGTTTTTT. Protein product: CASSQGVTGELFF.

The count of this clone is one. The rearrangement joins TRBV28 to TRBJ1-1; a weak D match, TRBD1 (5 bases). The germline V and J ends were trimmed by 2 bases and 3 bases, with 16 bases remaining between them. CDR1 is MDHEN and CDR2 is SYDVKM in the germline V gene. This CDR3 has 16 amino acids. The CDR3 loop reads CASSLAVSLGDTEAFF. Here the CDR3 DNA reads TGTGCCAGCAGTTTAGCCGTAAGCCTGGGGGACACTGAAGCTTTCTTT. Based on the CDR3 plus reference TRBV28 and TRBJ1-1, the full variable domain is DVKVTQSSRYLVKRTGEKVFLECVQDMDHENMFWYRQDPGLGLRLIYFSYDVKMKEKGDIPEGYSVSREKKERFSLILESASTNQTSMYLCASSLAVSLGDTEAFFGQGTRLTVV.

The rearrangement joins TRBV5-4 to TRBJ2-1; 12 bases are shared with TRBD2. Germline CDR1 and CDR2: SGHNT and YYREEE (reference sequence). CDR3 length: 15 amino acids. The J segment lost 0 bases and the V segment lost 5 bases, leaving 0 bases of the junction unmatched. The CDR3: CASRTSGSSYNEQFF. Written as DNA, the CDR3 is TGTGCCAGCAGGACTAGCGGGAGCTCCTACAATGAGCAGTTCTTC. Together with reference TRBV5-4 and TRBJ2-1, the CDR3 gives the full variable domain: ETGVTQSPTHLIKTRGQQVTLRCSSQSGHNTVSWYQQALGQGPQFIFQYYREEENGRGNFPPRFSGLQFPNYSSELNVNALELDDSALYLCASRTSGSSYNEQFFGPGTRLTVL.

The chain is built from TRBV3-1 (or the pseudogene TRBV3-2) and TRBJ2-4; 10 bases match TRBD2. CDR1 is LGHDT and CDR2 is YNNKEL in the germline V gene (reference sequence). This CDR3 has 17 residues. V shed 4 bases and J 4 bases; nucleotides not matched to a gene: 10. This CDR3 reads CASSPYWASGSKNIQYF. The CDR3 DNA follows: TGTGCCAGCAGCCCTTACTGGGCTAGCGGGAGTAAAAACATTCAGTACTTC.

This chain joins TRBV30 and TRBJ1-6; no clear D gene. Germline CDR1 is GTSNPN and CDR2 is SVGIG (reference sequence). V lost 3 bases and J lost 6, with 9 bases in between. This CDR3 is 13 amino acids long. CDR3 coding DNA: TGTGCCTGGAGACGCAGCTCTAATTCACCCCTCCACTTT. It translates to CAWRRSSNSPLHF.

The chain uses TRBV20-1 and TRBJ1-2; D not resolved. Germline V gene data show CDR1 as DFQATT and CDR2 as SNEGSKA (reference sequence). The CDR3 covers 10 residues. V was shortened by 8 bases and J by 1 base, with 5 bases between the two germline ends. CDR3 DNA: TGCAGTCAATTTAACTATGGCTACACCTTC. It specifies CSQFNYGYTF.

The V call is TRBV19, the J call TRBJ1-2; TRBD1 is a possible D gene (5 bases). The V and J ends lost 4 bases and 2 bases respectively, with 14 bases between them. Germline V gene lookup returns CDR1 LNHDA and CDR2 SQIVND (reference sequence). This CDR3 region has 15 residues. Here the CDR3 DNA reads TGTGCCAGTAGTACCTCTATGGGACTGAACTATGGCTACACCTTC. Amino acids: CASSTSMGLNYGYTF.